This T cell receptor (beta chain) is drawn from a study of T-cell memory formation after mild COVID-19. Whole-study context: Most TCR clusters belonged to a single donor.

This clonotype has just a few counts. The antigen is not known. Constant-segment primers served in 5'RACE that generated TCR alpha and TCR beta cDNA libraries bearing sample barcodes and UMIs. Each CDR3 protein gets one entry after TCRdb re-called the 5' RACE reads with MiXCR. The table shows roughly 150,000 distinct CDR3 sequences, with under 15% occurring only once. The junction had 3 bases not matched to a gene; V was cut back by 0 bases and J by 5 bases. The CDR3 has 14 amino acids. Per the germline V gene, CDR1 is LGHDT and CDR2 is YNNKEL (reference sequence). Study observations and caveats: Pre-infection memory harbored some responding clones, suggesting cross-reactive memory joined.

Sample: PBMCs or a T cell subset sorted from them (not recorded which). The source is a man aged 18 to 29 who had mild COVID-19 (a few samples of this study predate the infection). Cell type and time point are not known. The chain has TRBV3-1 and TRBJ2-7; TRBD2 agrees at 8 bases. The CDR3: CASSQDLGRDEQYF. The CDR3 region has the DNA TGTGCCAGCAGCCAAGATCTCGGGAGGGACGAGCAGTACTTC.